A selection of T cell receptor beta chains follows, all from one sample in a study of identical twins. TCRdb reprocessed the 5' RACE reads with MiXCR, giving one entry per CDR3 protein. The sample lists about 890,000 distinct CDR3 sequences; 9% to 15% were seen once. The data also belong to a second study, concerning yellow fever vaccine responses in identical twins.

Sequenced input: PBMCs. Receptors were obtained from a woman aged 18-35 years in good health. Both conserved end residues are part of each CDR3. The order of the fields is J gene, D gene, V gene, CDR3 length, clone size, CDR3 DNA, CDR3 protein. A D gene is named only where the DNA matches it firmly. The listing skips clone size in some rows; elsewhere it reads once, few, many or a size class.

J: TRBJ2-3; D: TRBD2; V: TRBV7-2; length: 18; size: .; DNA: TGTGCCAGCAGCTTAGCCCGGACTAGCGGGGCGAGCACAGATACGCAGTATTTT; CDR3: CASSLARTSGASTDTQYF
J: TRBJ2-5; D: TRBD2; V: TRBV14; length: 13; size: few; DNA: TGTGCCAGCAGCCAAGTTCCAGCGGGAGGCCAGTACTTC; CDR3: CASSQVPAGGQYF
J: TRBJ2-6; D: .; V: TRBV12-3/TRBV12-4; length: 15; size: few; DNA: TGTGCCAGCAGGTTTATGGGCTCTGGGGCCAACGTCCTGACTTTC; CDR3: CASRFMGSGANVLTF
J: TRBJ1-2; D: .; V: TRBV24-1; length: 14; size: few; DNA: TGTGCCACCAGTGATTTTCGGGTTAACTATGGCTACACCTTC; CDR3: CATSDFRVNYGYTF
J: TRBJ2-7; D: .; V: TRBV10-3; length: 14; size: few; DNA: TGTGCCATCAGTCAGGGGTTCGGAGGTTCCGAGCAGTACTTC; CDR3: CAISQGFGGSEQYF
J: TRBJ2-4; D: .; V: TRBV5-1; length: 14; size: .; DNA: TGCGCCAGCAGCTCACAGGGAAGGGAAGACATTCAGTACTTC; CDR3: CASSSQGREDIQYF
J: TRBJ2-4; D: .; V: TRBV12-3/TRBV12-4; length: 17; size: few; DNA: TGTGCCAGCAGTTCCCTAGGGCCTCCCAGGGACAAAAACATTCAGTACTTC; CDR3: CASSSLGPPRDKNIQYF
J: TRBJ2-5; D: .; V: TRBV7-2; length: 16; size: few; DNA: TGTGCCAGCAGCTTAGCTGGGGGGGGCGGTCAAGAGACCCAGTACTTC; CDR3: CASSLAGGGGQETQYF
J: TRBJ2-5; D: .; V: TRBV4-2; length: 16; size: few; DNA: TGTGCCAGCAGCCAAATACTACTTGGGGGCCAAGAGACCCAGTACTTC; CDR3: CASSQILLGGQETQYF
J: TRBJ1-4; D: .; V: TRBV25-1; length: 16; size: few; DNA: TGTGCCAGCAGTGATCCGGGACACCCAAGGAGTGAAAAACTGTTTTTT; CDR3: CASSDPGHPRSEKLFF
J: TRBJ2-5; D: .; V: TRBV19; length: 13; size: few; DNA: TGTGCCAGTAAAGCTGCGGTAGGGGAGACCCAGTACTTC; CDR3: CASKAAVGETQYF
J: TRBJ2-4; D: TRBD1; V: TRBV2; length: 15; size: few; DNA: TGTGCCAGCAGTGAAGAGGGGGCGGCCAAAAACATTCAGTACTTC; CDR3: CASSEEGAAKNIQYF